The entry that follows covers one T cell receptor (beta chain) sequence. The method was immunoSEQ multiplex PCR; TCRdb's version includes in-frame clones alone and lacks a portion of them. The repertoire holds hundreds of thousands of clones, with less than 90% as singletons. Germline CDR1 and CDR2: MGHDK and SYGVNS. The length of the CDR3 is 13 residues. V was clipped by 7 bases and J by 4 bases, with 13 bases between them. The data were obtained in a study of blood T cell repertoires in COVID-19. The sequence came from an elderly woman with active or convalescent COVID-19. Material: peripheral blood. The V call is TRBV25-1, the J call TRBJ2-5; D may be TRBD2 (5 bases). DNA for the CDR3: TGTGCCAGCAATCCCTTCGGGGTAGAGACCCAGTACTTC. Encoded protein: CASNPFGVETQYF.